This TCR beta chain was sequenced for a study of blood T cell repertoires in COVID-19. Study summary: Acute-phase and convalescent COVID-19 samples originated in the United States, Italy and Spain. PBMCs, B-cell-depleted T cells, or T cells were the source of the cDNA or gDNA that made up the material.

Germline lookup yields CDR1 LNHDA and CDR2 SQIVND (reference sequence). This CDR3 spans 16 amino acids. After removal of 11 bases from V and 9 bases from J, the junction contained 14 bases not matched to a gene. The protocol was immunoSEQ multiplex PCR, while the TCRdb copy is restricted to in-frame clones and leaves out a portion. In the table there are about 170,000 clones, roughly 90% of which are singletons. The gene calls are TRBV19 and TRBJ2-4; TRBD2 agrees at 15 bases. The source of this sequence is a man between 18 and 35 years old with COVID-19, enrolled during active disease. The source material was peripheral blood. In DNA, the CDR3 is TGTGCCTCCCGAGCGGGGACTAGCGGGAGGAGAAGCATTCAGTACTTC. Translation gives CASRAGTSGRRSIQYF.